The clone carrying this T cell receptor (beta chain) came up many times. The source of the sample is a study of tumor-infiltrating lymphocytes in primary liver carcinoma. Study-level background: Donors had hepatocellular carcinoma or combined HCC and intrahepatic cholangiocarcinoma.

Germline loops: CDR1 MNHEY, CDR2 SVGAGI. The CDR3 has 13 amino acids. Trimming removed 0 bases at V and 9 bases at J, with 8 bases between. With a constant-region primer, TCR beta cDNA was made from approximately 450 ng of total RNA. Generation of the TCR beta libraries relied on three nested multiplex PCR rounds using slightly modified ARM-PCR. The opening two PCR rounds, ten to eleven cycles each, paired TRBV1-TRBV30 forward primers with a C-beta reverse primer. TCRdb called the multiplex PCR reads again in MiXCR, with one record for every CDR3 protein. The sample shows about 320,000 distinct CDR3 sequences, 50% to 70% of them seen only once. Both blood RNA, taken from unsorted whole blood, and germline DNA were extracted. Before any surgery took place, 3 to 4.5 milliliters of peripheral blood were collected.

This sequence was found in a man aged 40-49 years with primary liver carcinoma and hepatitis B virus infection. V usage is TRBV6-5 and J usage is TRBJ2-2, with D unclear. What was sequenced was peripheral blood. This CDR3 is CASSYSTSRELFF. The CDR3 nucleotides are TGTGCCAGCAGTTACTCGACAAGTAGGGAGCTGTTTTTT.